This T cell receptor beta chain is drawn from a study of blood T cell repertoires in COVID-19 (dated by TCRdb to 2018 to 2020). In terms of the full investigation: Samples covering the acute and convalescent phases of COVID-19 were provided by collaborators in the United States, Italy and Spain. The material from the prospective study consisted of cDNA or gDNA derived from T cells, B-cell-depleted T cells, or PBMCs. Where HLA class I and class II types were available, the types were taken from metadata supplied by the sample provider, not from assay-based typing. A freely available public database, intended as a resource for researchers studying the immune response to SARS-CoV-2, is where the repertoires were released. The samples were drawn from two sources: the first 160 participants of the ongoing ImmuneRACE study, and 950 to 1,500 subjects contributed by 6 global collaborators. Deeply sampled blood TCRbeta repertoires from subjects exposed to, actively infected with, or recovered from COVID-19 were included in the dataset. Nearly every sample came with metadata listing a de-identified subject ID, COVID-19 status, age in years and sex.

General conclusions and limits of the study: How much clinical and demographic metadata was included differed by source and by participant, and the metadata was provided uncurated.

In Seattle, one collaborating source enrolled patients while the infection was active and tracked those patients longitudinally over the course of disease. The collaborating institutions used their own protocols to collect whole blood in K2EDTA tubes. For TCRbeta analysis, collaborator samples were shipped as frozen whole blood, as isolated PBMCs, or as DNA extracted from either sample type. A remark on this clone: Its antigen is currently not known. No base quality information exists; no much larger clone differs at one position.

TCRbeta CDR3 regions were amplified from genomic DNA by means of the immunoSEQ Assay, a bias-controlled multiplex PCR. For the original study's pipeline: The number of nucleated cells in each sample was estimated from the amplification of reference gene primers within the assay. To quantify the absolute abundance of each unique TCRbeta CDR3 rearrangement, sequence reads were collapsed and filtered. Productive Simpson clonality was computed per sample as the square root of Simpson's diversity index over productive rearrangements. The source is immuneACCESS, and TCRdb retained only in-frame sequences with V and J called. Part of the clones is not carried over; for the studies checked, unresolved V genes explain less than half of this, and the remainder is unexplained. V and J calls and clone size are as listed in that table; D and trimming were resolved from the DNA. For this sample the table gives about 87,000 clones, of which around 85% were detected only once. The ten largest account for around 2.9% of the sample.

This TCR was recovered from a woman over 75 with COVID-19, enrolled during active disease. Sequencing used peripheral blood.

The CDR3 is CASSSGTGRETQYF. The DNA sequence is given as TGTGCCAGCAGCTCTGGTACAGGGAGAGAGACCCAGTACTTC. The chain links TRBV5-4 with TRBJ2-5, with TRBD1 perhaps the D gene, on 6 matching bases. At the junction V is shortened by 3 bases and J by 4 bases, with 13 bases in between. The germline V gene (reference sequence) gives CDR1 as SGHNT and CDR2 as YYREEE. Spanning cysteine to phenylalanine, the CDR3 consists of 14 amino acids. Only the CDR3 portion is preserved as DNA: 42 bases, with reading frame beginning at the first base.